The 31 T cell receptor beta chains presented below share a single source sample, sequenced in a study of blood T cell repertoires in COVID-19 (dated by TCRdb to between 2020 and 2021). The library was generated by the immunoSEQ multiplex PCR assay. The clones in this table, taken by TCRdb from immuneACCESS, are in-frame only. Not every clone is retained; where verified, under half of the shortfall comes from an unresolved V gene, and the cause of the rest is unknown. This sample lists some 48,000 clones; about nine tenths were detected once. The ten largest clonotypes hold less than 6.5% of the sample. Sequencing was carried out using peripheral blood. The source is a man between 65 and 85 years old with acute or convalescent COVID-19.

The CDR3: CASSLATDIYEQYF. The DNA of the CDR3 is TGCGCCAGCAGCTTGGCAACAGACATCTACGAGCAGTACTTC. The genes are TRBV5-1 and TRBJ2-7; D call uncertain. This CDR3 has 14 residues. V shed 0 bases and J shed 3 bases, with 10 bases lying between them. The V gene's germline CDR1 is SGHRS and CDR2 YFSETQ.

The chain joins TRBV18 to TRBJ2-7, with D perhaps matching TRBD1 (6 bases). V gave up 3 bases and J gave up 5 bases, with 11 bases separating them. CDR1 KGHSH and CDR2 LQKENI come from the germline V gene. The CDR3 spans 13 residues. The CDR3 DNA reads TGTGCCAGCTCACCCACAGGGATCCACGAGCAGTACTTC. Protein product: CASSPTGIHEQYF.

DNA for the CDR3: TGTGCTGTGGGCTGGGAAGCTTTCTTT. Residues: CAVGWEAFF. This chain connects TRBV5-4 to TRBJ1-1; the D is unclear. This CDR3 is 9 amino acids long. CDR1 SGHNT and CDR2 YYREEE come from the germline V gene (reference sequence). Looking up the rest from reference TRBV5-4 and TRBJ1-1 gives the full variable domain: ETGVTQSPTHLIKTRGQQVTLRCSSQSGHNTVSWYQQALGQGPQFIFQYYREEENGRGNFPPRFSGLQFPNYSSELNVNALELDDSALYLCAVGWEAFFGQGTRLTVV.

The chain has TRBV9 and TRBJ2-5; maybe TRBD2 (6 bases). V was pared by 3 bases and J by 5 bases, with 14 bases between. The germline V gene has CDR1 SGDLS and CDR2 YYNGEE. This CDR3 has 14 amino acids. CDR3 nucleotide sequence: TGTGCCAGCAGCGGAGGAGGGTCGGAGGAGACCCAGTACTTC. Translation: CASSGGGSEETQYF.

This chain joins TRBV27 and TRBJ1-2, with a weak D call TRBD1 (6 bases). Trimming cost V 3 bases and J 6 bases, with 23 bases left between them. This CDR3 is built from 17 residues. Per the germline V gene, CDR1 is MNHEY and CDR2 is SMNVEV (reference sequence). CDR3 bases: TGTGCCAGCAGTTTTCAGGCAGGGGACCTCTACACCAATGGCTACACCTTC. It encodes CASSFQAGDLYTNGYTF.

This rearrangement joins TRBV19 to TRBJ1-6; a possible D gene is TRBD1 (5 bases). Germline loops: CDR1 LNHDA, CDR2 SQIVND (reference sequence). With 7 bases removed from V and 9 bases from J, the gap between germline ends came to 13 bases. This CDR3 is built from 13 residues. CDR3 DNA sequence: TGTGCCAGTACTAGGGGCCCGAGTTCACCCCTCCACTTT. Translated, it gives CASTRGPSSPLHF.

V and J are TRBV29-1 and TRBJ2-7; TRBD2 might be the D (6 bases). The CDR3 consists of 14 residues. Germline CDR1 and CDR2: SQVTM and ANQGSEA. V shed 3 bases and J shed 0 bases, with 12 bases lying between them. The CDR3 nucleotides are TGCAGCGTTGAGGAGGGTTCGGCCTCCTACGAGCAGTACTTC. Amino acid sequence: CSVEEGSASYEQYF.

V and J are TRBV15 and TRBJ2-1; D might be TRBD2 (6 bases). The germline CDR1 and CDR2 sequences are LNHNV and YYDKDF (reference sequence). This CDR3 region has 15 residues. The V gene lost 4 bases and the J gene lost 1 base, with 11 bases spanning the gap. The CDR3 nucleotides read TGTGCCACCAGCAAAACGGGACTGTCCTACAATGAGCAGTTCTTC. It yields the protein CATSKTGLSYNEQFF.

The chain uses TRBV2 and TRBJ1-1; TRBD1 is a possible D gene (5 bases). The ends were cut back, 5 bases at V and 7 bases at J, with 17 bases in the middle. The CDR3 covers 14 residues. CDR1 and CDR2 (germline): SNHLY, FYNNEI. The CDR3 protein is CASSQTARRSEAFF. The CDR3 nucleotides read TGTGCCAGCAGTCAGACAGCTAGAAGAAGTGAAGCTTTCTTT.

This clone was counted once. V and J are TRBV5-1 and TRBJ2-7; TRBD1 agrees at 8 bases. With 7 bases clipped from V and 5 bases from J, the junction kept 5 bases outside the gene matches. Germline-derived CDR1 and CDR2 are SGHRS and YFSETQ. This CDR3 region has 12 residues. CDR3 nucleotide sequence: TGCGCCAGCTGGACAGGGTTCCACGAGCAGTACTTC. Amino acids: CASWTGFHEQYF.

The J gene is TRBJ1-6, the V gene TRBV2; TRBD1 matches at 7 bases. The CDR3 is 14 amino acids. Trimming cost V 6 bases and J 9 bases; bases outside gene matches: 8. The germline CDR1 and CDR2 sequences are SNHLY and FYNNEI. The DNA for the CDR3 is TGTGCCAGCAGCCCCTCACAGGGGAGTTCACCCCTCCACTTT. Translated, it gives CASSPSQGSSPLHF.

This chain uses TRBV19 with TRBJ2-1, with D perhaps TRBD1 (6 bases). V dropped 5 bases and J dropped 0 bases, with 11 bases sitting between them. The germline CDR1 and CDR2 sequences are LNHDA and SQIVND (reference sequence). The CDR3 totals 15 residues. CDR3 DNA sequence: TGTGCCAGTAGTGACAGGTTGAGCTCCTACAATGAGCAGTTCTTC. Amino acid sequence: CASSDRLSSYNEQFF.

This clone was seen only once. This rearrangement joins TRBV28 to TRBJ1-3; 8 bases match TRBD1. With V trimmed by 6 bases and J by 2 bases, 6 bases remained unmatched. The CDR3 runs to 15 residues. The germline V gene encodes CDR1 MDHEN and CDR2 SYDVKM. This chain's CDR3 is CASSSGTGAGNTIYF. DNA of the CDR3: TGTGCCAGCAGCTCCGGGACAGGAGCTGGAAACACCATATATTTT.

The chain recombines TRBV27 with TRBJ1-6, with D possibly being TRBD1 (5 bases). CDR1 is MNHEY, CDR2 SMNVEV, per germline (reference sequence). The CDR3 has 15 amino acids. V dropped 6 bases and J dropped 6 bases, with 15 bases sitting between them. CDR3 region: CASRIGALPNSPLHF. The DNA of the CDR3 is TGTGCCAGCAGAATAGGGGCGCTCCCTAATTCACCCCTCCACTTT.

The count of this clone is one. CDR3 protein: CASSQGQGREQYF. As DNA, the CDR3 is TGTGCCAGCAGCCAAGGACAGGGACGCGAGCAGTACTTC. The gene calls are TRBV3-1 (or the pseudogene TRBV3-2) and TRBJ2-7, with TRBD1 identical over 7 bases. Per germline, CDR1 LGHDT and CDR2 YNNKEL (reference sequence). After removal of 1 base from V and 6 bases from J, the junction contained 3 bases not matched to a gene. CDR3 size: 13 residues.

This chain links TRBV7-8 with TRBJ1-3; 9 bases are shared with TRBD1. The germline CDR1 and CDR2 sequences are SGHVS and FQNEAQ. J lost 0 bases, V lost 5 bases, and 8 bases had no gene match. This CDR3 comprises 17 residues. CDR3 nucleotide sequence: TGTGCCAGCAGCCCCCTATTGACAGGGGGCTCTGGAAACACCATATATTTT. This sequence encodes CASSPLLTGGSGNTIYF.

This chain uses TRBV21-1 with TRBJ1-1. TRBV21-1 is listed as a pseudogene. CDR3 length: 11 residues. CDR3 sequence (DNA): TGTGCCAGCAGCTTCCGGGTTGAAGCTTTCTTT. This encodes CASSFRVEAFF.

V and J are TRBV7-3 and TRBJ2-3; D perhaps matches TRBD2 (6 bases). The CDR3 is 14 residues long. V dropped 6 bases and J dropped 2 bases, with 12 bases sitting between them. Germline CDR1 is SGHTA and CDR2 is FQGTGA. In DNA form, the CDR3 reads TGTGCCAGCAGTCAGGGACTTCTCACAGATACGCAGTATTTT. Its translation: CASSQGLLTDTQYF.

V and J are TRBV2 and TRBJ1-2; 10 nucleotides agree with TRBD1. Germline V gene data show CDR1 as SNHLY and CDR2 as FYNNEI. The CDR3 is 13 amino acids. The trim removed 4 bases at V and 7 bases at J, leaving 3 bases unmatched. The CDR3 sequence is CASSGRDRGGYTF. The CDR3 DNA sequence: TGTGCCAGCAGTGGCCGGGACAGGGGTGGCTACACCTTC. Together with reference TRBV2 and TRBJ1-2, the CDR3 gives the full variable domain: EPEVTQTPSHQVTQMGQEVILRCVPISNHLYFYWYRQILGQKVEFLVSFYNNEISEKSEIFDDQFSVERPDGSNFTLKIRSTKLEDSAMYFCASSGRDRGGYTFGSGTRLTVV.

The V and J genes are TRBV7-9 and TRBJ1-4; possible D gene TRBD1, 6 bases. From germline, CDR1 is SEHNR and CDR2 FQNEAQ (reference sequence). The CDR3 extends over 17 amino acids. V lost 0 bases and J lost 1, with 12 bases in between. The CDR3 DNA is TGTGCCAGCAGCTTAGCCCTTCACAGGGAAACTAATGAAAAACTGTTTTTT. This gives the protein CASSLALHRETNEKLFF.

CDR3 sequence reads: CASSVESGGAWYEQYF. The CDR3 DNA reads as TGTGCCAGCAGCGTAGAAAGCGGGGGGGCCTGGTACGAGCAGTACTTC. The chain couples TRBV9 to TRBJ2-7; 10 positions agree with TRBD2. Per the germline V gene, CDR1 is SGDLS and CDR2 is YYNGEE. V was clipped by 0 bases and J by 4 bases; unmatched bases: 7. This CDR3 is 16 amino acids long.

This clone was recorded a few times. V usage is TRBV6-5 and J usage is TRBJ1-6, with 7 bases matching TRBD1. The germline CDR1 and CDR2 sequences are MNHEY and SVGAGI. The ends lost 4 bases at V and 0 bases at J; junction bases unmatched: 3. The CDR3 contains 16 residues. The chain's CDR3 is CASSSQGSSYNSPLHF. The CDR3 DNA reads as TGTGCCAGCAGTTCACAGGGGAGCTCCTATAATTCACCCCTCCACTTT.

This chain connects TRBV19 to TRBJ1-2, with 8 bases matching TRBD1. Germline CDR1 LNHDA, CDR2 SQIVND (reference sequence). This CDR3 is built from 14 residues. With V trimmed by 5 bases and J by 2 bases, 4 bases remained unmatched. The chain's CDR3 is CASSQGAHNYGYTF. CDR3 nucleotides: TGTGCCAGTAGTCAGGGGGCTCACAACTATGGCTACACCTTC.

CDR3 nucleotides: TGTGCCAGCAGGAGCGTACGTAATAGCAATCAGCCCCAGCATTTT. This gives the protein CASRSVRNSNQPQHF. J is TRBJ1-5 and V is TRBV28; D ambiguous. This CDR3 has 15 amino acids. CDR1 is MDHEN, CDR2 SYDVKM, per germline. Trimming removed 6 bases from V and 0 bases from J, with 12 bases in between.

The J gene is TRBJ2-3, the V gene TRBV7-9, with TRBD1 identical over 7 bases. Trimming took 1 base from V and 7 from J; bases not matched to a gene: 5. Germline assignment: CDR1 SEHNR and CDR2 FQNEAQ (reference sequence). The CDR3 is made up of 14 amino acids. Written as DNA, the CDR3 is TGTGCCAGCAGCTTAGGGACAGGTCGCTATACGCAGTATTTT. Its protein product is CASSLGTGRYTQYF. Complete variable domain (other parts from reference TRBV7-9 and TRBJ2-3): DTGVSQNPRHKITKRGQNVTFRCDPISEHNRLYWYRQTLGQGPEFLTYFQNEAQLEKSRLLSDRFSAERPKGSFSTLEIQRTEQGDSAMYLCASSLGTGRYTQYFGPGTRLTVL.

This clone was picked up one time. V and J are TRBV11-1 and TRBJ1-2; TRBD1 matches 7 bases. This CDR3 has 15 residues. Germline V gives CDR1 SGHAT, CDR2 FQDESV (reference sequence). V lost 4 bases to trimming and J lost 4 bases; unmatched junction nucleotides: 9. Here the CDR3 reads CASSSLGDRSYGYTF. CDR3 coding DNA: TGTGCCAGCAGCTCGCTAGGGGACAGAAGCTATGGCTACACCTTC.

This clone occurred once. This chain connects TRBV9 to TRBJ1-5; D is unclear. Looked up from germline, CDR1 is SGDLS and CDR2 is YYNGEE. V was pared by 7 bases and J by 0 bases, with 5 bases between. This CDR3 spans 12 amino acids. CDR3 region: CASGLSNQPQHF. DNA of the CDR3: TGTGCCAGCGGGCTTAGCAATCAGCCCCAGCATTTT.

J is TRBJ2-7 and V is TRBV7-9; a weak D match, TRBD1 (6 bases). The CDR3 covers 15 residues. Germline V gives CDR1 SEHNR, CDR2 FQNEAQ (reference sequence). V lost 6 bases to trimming and J lost 0 bases, with 15 bases between them. The CDR3: CASSGFGQSSYEQYF. The CDR3 DNA is TGTGCCAGCAGTGGTTTTGGACAGTCCTCCTACGAGCAGTACTTC. The whole variable domain, filled in from reference TRBV7-9 and TRBJ2-7, reads DTGVSQNPRHKITKRGQNVTFRCDPISEHNRLYWYRQTLGQGPEFLTYFQNEAQLEKSRLLSDRFSAERPKGSFSTLEIQRTEQGDSAMYLCASSGFGQSSYEQYFGPGTRLTVT.

V gene TRBV19 combines with J gene TRBJ1-4; D is unclear. V was clipped by 3 bases and J by 2 bases, with 10 bases between them. Germline V gives CDR1 LNHDA, CDR2 SQIVND (reference sequence). The length of the CDR3 is 15 residues. The CDR3 DNA reads TGTGCCAGTAGTATGCAGGCCGCGACTAATGAAAAACTGTTTTTT. Amino acids: CASSMQAATNEKLFF.

The chain is built from TRBV6-2 or TRBV6-3 and TRBJ1-2; 8 bases agree with TRBD1. The ends lost 6 bases at V and 6 bases at J; junction bases unmatched: 12. CDR1 MNHEY and CDR2 SVGEGT come from the germline V gene. This CDR3 comprises 15 residues. The chain's CDR3 is CASSRRSGGLDGYTF. The CDR3 nucleotides read TGTGCCAGCAGCCGCCGATCAGGGGGCCTGGATGGCTACACCTTC.

This clone is termed medium-sized. This chain connects TRBV5-1 to TRBJ2-6; TRBD1 matches at 7 bases. J lost 3 bases, V lost 7 bases, and 7 bases had no gene match. CDR3 length equals 15 residues. In germline, CDR1 is SGHRS, CDR2 YFSETQ. The CDR3 bases are TGCGCCAGCGGGGGTGACAGGGTTGGGGCCAACGTCCTGACTTTC. It specifies CASGGDRVGANVLTF.